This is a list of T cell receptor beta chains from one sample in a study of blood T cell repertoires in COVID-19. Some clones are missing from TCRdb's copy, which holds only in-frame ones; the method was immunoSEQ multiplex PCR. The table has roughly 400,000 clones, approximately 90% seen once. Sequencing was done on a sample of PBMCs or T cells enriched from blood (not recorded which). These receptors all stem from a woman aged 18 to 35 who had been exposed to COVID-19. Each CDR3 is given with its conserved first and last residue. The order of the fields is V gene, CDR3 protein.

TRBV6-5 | CASSYRRGGAVEQYF
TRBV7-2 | CASSLVRAGYYEQYF
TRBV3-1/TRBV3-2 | CASSQTPGQPNTEAFF
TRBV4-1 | CASSQEGGTSGLYNEQFF
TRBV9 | CASSPITGAGELFF
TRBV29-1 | CSVSVGQDSTDTQYF
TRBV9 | CASSPGGAGSYNEQFF
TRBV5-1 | CASSLSEAHSGNTIYF
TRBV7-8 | CASSLDRGNPEQYF
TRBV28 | CASSLLGDYVNQPQHF
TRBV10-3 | CATTSGTGPYNEQFF
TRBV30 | CAWRGQNSGNTIYF
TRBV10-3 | CAIMGQGDGYTF
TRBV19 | CASSISVGNTEAFF
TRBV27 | CASTGGTGIFGEQYF
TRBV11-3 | CASSLGVGLAAYNEQFF
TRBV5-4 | CASSPGVDEQFF
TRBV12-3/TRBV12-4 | CASTQRVAEAFF
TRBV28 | CASSSPGHVAGANVLTF
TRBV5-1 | CASSLVESYEQYF
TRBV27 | CASSKTGVVYDSVHAETQYF
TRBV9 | CASSPRTGATSNYGYTF
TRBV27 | CASSLLGLGTGYEQYF
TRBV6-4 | CASSESISSYEQYF
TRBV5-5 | CASSLEVRAYEQYF
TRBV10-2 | CASRGDRGPQFF
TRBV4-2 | CASSQGDSGGTGELFF
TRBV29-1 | CSGRWDRLSGANVLTF
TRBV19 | CASSIVGGAYEQYF
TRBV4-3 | CASSQAPSDNYGYTF
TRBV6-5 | CAIYNQGSHEQYF
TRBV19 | CASSTTGLSGANVLTF